This is a list of T cell receptor beta chains from one sample in a study of blood T cell repertoires in COVID-19. Produced via immunoSEQ multiplex PCR; TCRdb's table is partial and in-frame only. Of 250,000 to 350,000 clones detected, 65% to 85% appear once; the ten largest clones hold 15% to 18%. The material sequenced was peripheral blood. The source of these receptors is a person aged 65-85 years with COVID-19, enrolled during active disease. Each CDR3 is given with its conserved first and last residue. Each record gives: CDR3 protein, CDR3 DNA, D gene, V gene, clone size, J gene. D genes are given only for firm matches. Size is stated for part of the rows, as once, few or many counts, or as a class when the clone is expanded.

CASRSGVVAGELFF	TGTGCCAGCAGGTCAGGGGTCGTAGCCGGGGAGCTGTTTTTT	NA	TRBV7-3	NA	TRBJ2-2
CASSPIQSPSYNEQFF	TGTGCCAGCAGCCCTATACAGAGTCCTTCCTACAATGAGCAGTTCTTC	NA	TRBV28	NA	TRBJ2-1
CASRTGGNTDTQYF	TGTGCCAGCAGAACGGGGGGGAACACAGATACGCAGTATTTT	TRBD2	TRBV6-5	NA	TRBJ2-3
CASSSSWTGTGTQPQHF	TGTGCCAGCAGCTCCTCCTGGACAGGGACCGGGACTCAGCCCCAGCATTTT	TRBD1	TRBV7-8	NA	TRBJ1-5
CSASLGGVSNEQFF	TGCAGTGCTAGTTTGGGGGGGGTTTCCAATGAGCAGTTCTTC	TRBD2	TRBV20-1	NA	TRBJ2-1
CASSFTGKKETQYF	TGTGCCAGCAGTTTCACAGGGAAAAAAGAGACCCAGTACTTC	NA	TRBV27	NA	TRBJ2-5
CASSKRLNQPQHF	TGTGCCAGCAGTAAAAGACTTAATCAGCCCCAGCATTTT	NA	TRBV27	NA	TRBJ1-5
CASTARTGQYGELFF	TGTGCCAGTACCGCGCGGACAGGTCAATACGGGGAGCTGTTTTTT	TRBD1	TRBV6-5	NA	TRBJ2-2
CASRVPRDRVNSPLHF	TGTGCCAGCAGAGTTCCCCGGGACAGAGTTAATTCACCCCTCCACTTT	TRBD1	TRBV6-6	NA	TRBJ1-6
CASTVLASGINEQFF	TGTGCCAGCACGGTACTGGCTAGCGGGATCAATGAGCAGTTCTTC	TRBD2	TRBV27	NA	TRBJ2-1
CASSVRRTSGNNEQFF	TGTGCCAGCAGCGTTCGACGGACTAGCGGAAACAATGAGCAGTTCTTC	TRBD2	TRBV4-2	NA	TRBJ2-1
CATSRDPRREQYF	TGTGCCACCAGCAGAGATCCGAGGAGGGAGCAGTACTTC	NA	TRBV15	NA	TRBJ2-7
CASRRTGTGTYEQYF	TGCGCCAGCAGAAGGACCGGGACAGGGACCTACGAGCAGTACTTC	TRBD1	TRBV10-2	NA	TRBJ2-7
CASSATVSGGVYYGYTF	TGTGCCAGCAGTGCTACGGTGTCGGGGGGAGTATACTATGGCTACACCTTC	NA	TRBV6-1	NA	TRBJ1-2
CASSLLAGGLHTEAFF	TGTGCCAGCAGCTTGTTGGCAGGGGGACTCCACACTGAAGCTTTCTTT	TRBD1	TRBV5-5	NA	TRBJ1-1
CASSHDRGQRSNQPQHF	TGCGCCAGCAGCCACGACAGGGGGCAGCGCAGCAATCAGCCCCAGCATTTT	TRBD1	TRBV4-1	NA	TRBJ1-5
CAIGRGYPEAGNTIYF	TGTGCCATAGGCAGGGGGTATCCGGAGGCTGGAAACACCATATATTTT	TRBD1	TRBV2	NA	TRBJ1-3
CASSILRSSYNSPLHF	TGTGCCAGTAGTATACTTAGGAGCTCCTATAATTCACCCCTCCACTTT	NA	TRBV19	NA	TRBJ1-6
CASSLDSRTSIPSGELFF	TGTGCCAGCAGCTTAGATTCCCGGACTAGCATCCCCTCCGGGGAGCTGTTTTTT	TRBD2	TRBV11-2	NA	TRBJ2-2
CAWSVQGGHGYTF	TGTGCCTGGAGTGTCCAGGGAGGGCATGGCTACACCTTC	NA	TRBV30	few	TRBJ1-2
CASSQTSPSTSSGNTIYF	TGCGCCAGCAGTCAAACCTCGCCCAGTACCAGCTCTGGAAACACCATATATTTT	NA	TRBV23-1	once	TRBJ1-3
CAFSGQGSYEQYF	TGTGCCTTTTCGGGACAGGGATCTTACGAGCAGTACTTC	TRBD1	TRBV30	few	TRBJ2-7
CASKPGQGITFF	TGTGCCAGCAAGCCGGGACAGGGTATAACTTTCTTT	TRBD1	TRBV12-3/TRBV12-4	NA	TRBJ1-1
CASSLLRDPETQYF	TGTGCCAGCAGTTTATTGAGGGATCCAGAGACCCAGTACTTC	NA	TRBV28	NA	TRBJ2-5
CASSPRGGQGLEQPQHF	TGTGCCAGCAGTCCCCGCGGGGGACAGGGCTTGGAACAGCCCCAGCATTTT	TRBD1	TRBV28	NA	TRBJ1-5
CASNRVGHEQYF	TGTGCCAGCAACAGGGTTGGCCACGAGCAGTACTTC	NA	TRBV6-5	NA	TRBJ2-7
CASSQGGGGTEAFF	TGTGCCAGCAGCCAAGGAGGGGGGGGAACTGAAGCTTTCTTT	NA	TRBV3-1/TRBV3-2	NA	TRBJ1-1
CASSSWGDRADTQYF	TGTGCCAGCAGCTCATGGGGGGACAGGGCAGATACGCAGTATTTT	TRBD1	TRBV7-9	NA	TRBJ2-3
CASSAANTEAFF	TGCGCCAGCAGCGCGGCGAACACTGAAGCTTTCTTT	NA	TRBV5-1	NA	TRBJ1-1
CVSSSQRGEYNEQFF	TGTGTCAGCAGCTCCCAGCGGGGAGAATACAATGAGCAGTTCTTC	TRBD2	TRBV5-4	NA	TRBJ2-1
CASSLSGTKETQYF	TGTGCCAGCAGTCTTAGCGGAACAAAAGAGACCCAGTACTTC	NA	TRBV7-2	NA	TRBJ2-5
CASSSPGQSYGYTF	TGTGCCAGCAGTTCCCCAGGACAGTCCTATGGCTACACCTTC	NA	TRBV27	NA	TRBJ1-2
CASSVAGTRPGLETQYF	TGTGCCAGCAGCGTAGCTGGGACTAGGCCTGGCCTGGAGACCCAGTACTTC	TRBD2	TRBV9	NA	TRBJ2-5
CASSQVIGTGFGRQGEQYF	TGTGCCAGCAGCCAAGTCATTGGGACAGGCTTCGGGAGGCAAGGCGAGCAGTACTTC	NA	TRBV3-1/TRBV3-2	few	TRBJ2-7
CASDRGFTGELFF	TGTGCCAGTGACAGGGGTTTCACCGGGGAGCTGTTTTTT	TRBD1	TRBV19	NA	TRBJ2-2
CASSQDRYNEQFF	TGTGCCAGCAGCCAGGACAGGTACAATGAGCAGTTCTTC	TRBD1	TRBV11-1	NA	TRBJ2-1
CAIRGLAAEQYF	TGTGCCATCAGGGGGCTAGCGGCCGAGCAGTACTTC	TRBD2	TRBV10-3	NA	TRBJ2-7
CASSPSPGEEEKLFF	TGTGCCAGCAGCCCCTCCCCAGGGGAAGAGGAAAAACTGTTTTTT	NA	TRBV28	NA	TRBJ1-4
CASTKDRGQSPLHF	TGTGCCAGCACGAAAGACAGGGGGCAATCACCCCTCCACTTT	TRBD1	TRBV6-5	NA	TRBJ1-6
CVRSSGGQGSTDTQYF	TGTGTCAGAAGCTCCGGCGGACAGGGTTCCACAGATACGCAGTATTTT	NA	TRBV7-5	NA	TRBJ2-3
CASSDSTVNSPLHF	TGTGCCAGCAGTGACTCGACAGTCAATTCACCCCTCCACTTT	NA	TRBV6-4	once	TRBJ1-6
CASSFVTSGEETQYF	TGTGCCAGCAGTTTCGTGACTAGCGGGGAGGAGACCCAGTACTTC	TRBD2	TRBV28	NA	TRBJ2-5
CSASWLAGTYEQYF	TGCAGTGCTAGTTGGCTAGCGGGAACCTACGAGCAGTACTTC	TRBD2	TRBV20-1	NA	TRBJ2-7
CASSPPRGDENEQFF	TGCGCCAGCAGCCCCCCCAGGGGAGATGAGAATGAGCAGTTCTTC	NA	TRBV5-1	NA	TRBJ2-1
CASTPISPQFGLPGEVNGYTF	TGCGCCAGCACGCCGATATCCCCCCAGTTCGGTTTGCCAGGGGAAGTGAATGGCTACACCTTC	NA	TRBV5-1	once	TRBJ1-2
CASSDSGTGLYEQYF	TGTGCCAGCAGCGACTCCGGGACAGGGCTCTACGAGCAGTACTTC	TRBD1	TRBV11-2	NA	TRBJ2-7
CASSRTGNYNEQFF	TGTGCCAGCTCGCGAACAGGCAATTACAATGAGCAGTTCTTC	NA	TRBV6-5	NA	TRBJ2-1
CASSTGGSRDTEAFF	TGTGCCAGTAGTACAGGGGGCAGTAGGGACACTGAAGCTTTCTTT	TRBD1	TRBV19	once	TRBJ1-1
CASVGTSGSTDTQYF	TGTGCCAGCGTAGGCACTAGCGGTAGCACAGATACGCAGTATTTT	TRBD2	TRBV6-5	NA	TRBJ2-3
CATRGGSVLNTGELFF	TGTGCCACCAGGGGCGGGAGTGTTCTTAACACCGGGGAGCTGTTTTTT	TRBD2	TRBV15	NA	TRBJ2-2
CATSDPGTRQYF	TGTGCCACCAGTGACCCGGGGACACGGCAGTACTTC	NA	TRBV24-1	NA	TRBJ2-7
CASSLYGGRDTGELFF	TGTGCCAGCAGTTTATATGGCGGGAGAGACACCGGGGAGCTGTTTTTT	TRBD2	TRBV27	NA	TRBJ2-2
CASRSSGRVGDTQYF	TGTGCCAGCAGGTCTAGCGGGAGGGTGGGAGATACGCAGTATTTT	TRBD2	TRBV6-5	NA	TRBJ2-3
CASSLADSGFTDTQYF	TGTGCCAGCAGCTTAGCAGACTCCGGATTCACAGATACGCAGTATTTT	NA	TRBV7-9	NA	TRBJ2-3